This TCR beta chain is from a study of cytotoxic CD8 clonotypes in ibrutinib-treated CLL. Measured with immunoSEQ multiplex PCR; TCRdb has only the in-frame clones, and not every one. The data contain fewer than 400,000 clones, 67% of them singletons. This clonotype was sampled from a human donor with chronic lymphocytic leukemia. Sequencing used PBMCs, obtained after 36 months of ibrutinib treatment.

CDR3 in DNA: TGTGCCAACCAACAGGGCGGCGGCAATCAGCCCCAGCATTTT. Translated: CANQQGGGNQPQHF. The V gene is TRBV28, the J gene TRBJ1-5, with D perhaps matching TRBD1 (6 bases). The CDR3 covers 14 residues. The V gene's germline CDR1 is MDHEN and CDR2 SYDVKM. Trimming removed 10 bases from V and 2 bases from J, with 15 bases in between.